The sequence of this T cell receptor (beta chain) was determined in a study of T-cell reconstitution after alpha-beta-depleted transplantation in children. Study outcomes and limitations: Diversity of TCRbeta at day 60 was high in some patients, arising from surviving recipient T cells and thymic progenitors. When one year had passed after transplant, most T-cell counts and diversity came from newly produced T cells. The origin of alpha-beta T cells about two months after transplant was reportedly several hundred expanded graft clones.

This clonotype was counted many times. Its specificity is unknown. V gave up 4 bases and J gave up 0 bases, with 11 bases separating them. This CDR3 has 15 residues. CDR1 and CDR2 from the germline V gene are SGHRS and YFSETQ. Preparation of the TCRbeta library was carried out with unique molecular identifiers. TCRdb processed the PCR reads anew with MiXCR; each CDR3 protein has one entry. The sample includes some 200,000 distinct CDR3 sequences, about a tenth of them seen just once. The sequenced sample was PBMCs, obtained before TCRalphabeta/CD19-depleted stem cell transplant. J is TRBJ2-1 and V is TRBV5-1; D may be TRBD2 (6 bases). The TCR was taken from a child less than two years old with acute myeloid leukemia, due to receive a stem cell transplant. CDR3 amino acids: CASSKAGYSYNEQFF. The DNA of the CDR3 is TGCGCCAGCAGCAAAGCGGGTTACTCCTACAATGAGCAGTTCTTC.